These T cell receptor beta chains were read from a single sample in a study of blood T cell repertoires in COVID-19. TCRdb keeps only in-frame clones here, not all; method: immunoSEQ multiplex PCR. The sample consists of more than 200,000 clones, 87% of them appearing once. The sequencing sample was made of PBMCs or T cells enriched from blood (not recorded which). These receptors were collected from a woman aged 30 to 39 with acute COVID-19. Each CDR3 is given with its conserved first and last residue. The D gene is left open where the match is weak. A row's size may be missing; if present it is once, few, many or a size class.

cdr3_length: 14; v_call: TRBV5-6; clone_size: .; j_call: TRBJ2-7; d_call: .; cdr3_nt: TGTGCCAGCAGCTTTGGCAGGGTCGGCTACGAGCAGTACTTC; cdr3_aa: CASSFGRVGYEQYF
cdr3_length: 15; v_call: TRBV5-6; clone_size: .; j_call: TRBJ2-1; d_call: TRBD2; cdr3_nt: TGTGCCAGCAGCCGTCGACTAGCGGGGCATATGGAGCAGTTCTTC; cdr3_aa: CASSRRLAGHMEQFF
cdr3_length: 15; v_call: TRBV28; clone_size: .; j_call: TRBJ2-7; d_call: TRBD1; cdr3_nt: TGTGCCAGCAGTTTATCCGGGACAGGGCGTAGGGAGCAGTACTTC; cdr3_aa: CASSLSGTGRREQYF
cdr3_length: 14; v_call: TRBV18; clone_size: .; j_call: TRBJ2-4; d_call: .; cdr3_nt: TGTGCCAGCTCACCAGAGATCTCCAAAAACATTCAGTACTTC; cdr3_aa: CASSPEISKNIQYF
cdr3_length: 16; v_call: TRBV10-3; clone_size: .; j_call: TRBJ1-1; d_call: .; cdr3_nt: TGTGCCATCAGTGAGTCGACGGGCAGGGGTTCAACTGAAGCTTTCTTT; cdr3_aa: CAISESTGRGSTEAFF
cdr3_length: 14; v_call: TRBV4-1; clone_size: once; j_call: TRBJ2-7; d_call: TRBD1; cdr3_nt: TGCGCCAGCAGTACTGGACAGGGGGGTGCAGAGCAGTACTTC; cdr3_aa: CASSTGQGGAEQYF
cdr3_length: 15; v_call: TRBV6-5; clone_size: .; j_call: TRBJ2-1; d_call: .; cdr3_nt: TGTGCCAGCAGTCTAGACAGGACGGTAACTAATGAGCAGTTCTTC; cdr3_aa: CASSLDRTVTNEQFF
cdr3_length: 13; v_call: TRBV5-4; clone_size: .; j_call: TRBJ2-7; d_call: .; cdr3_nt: TGTGCCAGCAGCTCGGCCGGGGGTCGCGAGCAGTACTTC; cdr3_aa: CASSSAGGREQYF
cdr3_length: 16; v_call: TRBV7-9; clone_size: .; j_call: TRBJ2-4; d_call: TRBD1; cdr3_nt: TGTGCCAGCAGCCTTCCGGGACAGGGTGTCAAAAACATTCAGTACTTC; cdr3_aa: CASSLPGQGVKNIQYF
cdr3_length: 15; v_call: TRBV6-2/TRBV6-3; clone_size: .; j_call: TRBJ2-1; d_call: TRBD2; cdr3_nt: TGTGCCAGCAGTAGAACACCCCTAGCGGTCAATGAGCAGTTCTTC; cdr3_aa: CASSRTPLAVNEQFF
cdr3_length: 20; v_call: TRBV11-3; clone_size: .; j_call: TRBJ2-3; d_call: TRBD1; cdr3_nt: TGTGCCAGCAGCTTAGATCGCTACCGGGACAGGGGGCGTTACCCAGATACGCAGTATTTT; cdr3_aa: CASSLDRYRDRGRYPDTQYF
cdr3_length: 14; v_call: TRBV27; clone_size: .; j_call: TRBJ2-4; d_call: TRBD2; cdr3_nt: TGTGCCAGCACCTCGGGAGGGGGTAAAAACATTCAGTACTTC; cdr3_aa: CASTSGGGKNIQYF
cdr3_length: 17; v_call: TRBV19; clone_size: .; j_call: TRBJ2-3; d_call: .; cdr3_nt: TGTGCCAGTAGTAGAATACCCAGCTTAACTACCACAGATACGCAGTATTTT; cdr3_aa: CASSRIPSLTTTDTQYF
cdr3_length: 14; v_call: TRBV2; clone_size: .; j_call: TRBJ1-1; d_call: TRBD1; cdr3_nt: TGTGCCAGCAGTATTACAGGGGGCCGAACTGAAGCTTTCTTT; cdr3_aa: CASSITGGRTEAFF
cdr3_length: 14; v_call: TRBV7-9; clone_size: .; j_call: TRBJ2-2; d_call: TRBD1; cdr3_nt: TGTGCCAGCAGCTATGGACAGGCGACCGGGGAGCTGTTTTTT; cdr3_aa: CASSYGQATGELFF
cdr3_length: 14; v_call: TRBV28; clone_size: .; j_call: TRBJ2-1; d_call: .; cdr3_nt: TGTGCCAGCAGTTCTACCCTGGGACACCATGAGCAGTTCTTC; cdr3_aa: CASSSTLGHHEQFF
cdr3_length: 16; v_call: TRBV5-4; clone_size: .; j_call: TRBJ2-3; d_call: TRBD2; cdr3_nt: TGTGCCAGCAGCTTAGGGTCTAGCGGGAGGAGCGATACGCAGTATTTT; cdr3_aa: CASSLGSSGRSDTQYF
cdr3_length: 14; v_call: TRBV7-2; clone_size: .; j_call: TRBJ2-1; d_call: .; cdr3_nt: TGTGCCAGCAGCTTAGTTTGGCAGGGGAATGAGCAGTTCTTC; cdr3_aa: CASSLVWQGNEQFF
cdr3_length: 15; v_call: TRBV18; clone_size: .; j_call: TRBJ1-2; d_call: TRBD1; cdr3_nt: TGTGCCAGCTCACCGAGACAGGGGGGCGACTATGGCTACACCTTC; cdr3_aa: CASSPRQGGDYGYTF
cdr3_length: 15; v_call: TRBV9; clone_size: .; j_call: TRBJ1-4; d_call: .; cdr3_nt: TGTGCCAGCAGCGTAGGGGTACAGCCGGATGAAAAACTGTTTTTT; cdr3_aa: CASSVGVQPDEKLFF
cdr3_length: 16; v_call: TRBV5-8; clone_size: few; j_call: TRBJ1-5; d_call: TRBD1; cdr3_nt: TGTGCCAGCAGCTTGGCCGGTCAGGGGGGCAATCAGCCCCAGCATTTT; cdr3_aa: CASSLAGQGGNQPQHF
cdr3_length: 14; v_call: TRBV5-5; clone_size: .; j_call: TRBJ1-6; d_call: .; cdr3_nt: TGTGCCAGCAGCTTGCCCAGGGCGGATTCACCCCTCCACTTT; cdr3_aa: CASSLPRADSPLHF
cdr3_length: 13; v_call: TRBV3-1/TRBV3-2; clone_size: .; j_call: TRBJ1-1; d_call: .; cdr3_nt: TGTGCCAGCAGCCGAGTACAGGGCACTGAAGCTTTCTTT; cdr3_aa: CASSRVQGTEAFF
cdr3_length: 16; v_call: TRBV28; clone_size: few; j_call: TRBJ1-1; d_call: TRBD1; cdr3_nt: TGTGCCAGCAGTCTAACGTGGACAGGGATGAACACTGAAGCTTTCTTT; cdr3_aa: CASSLTWTGMNTEAFF
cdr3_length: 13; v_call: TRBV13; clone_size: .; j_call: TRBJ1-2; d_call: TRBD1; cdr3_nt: TGTGCCAGCAGCCAGGGACAGTTCTATGGCTACACCTTC; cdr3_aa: CASSQGQFYGYTF
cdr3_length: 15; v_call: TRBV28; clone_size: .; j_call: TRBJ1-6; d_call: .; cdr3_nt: TGTGCCAGCAGTTTTGCGGGGTTCGATAATTCACCCCTCCACTTT; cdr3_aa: CASSFAGFDNSPLHF
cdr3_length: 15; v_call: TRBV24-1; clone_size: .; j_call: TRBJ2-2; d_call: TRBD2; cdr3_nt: TGTGCCACCAGTGATCCAGCGGGGGGGCCCGGGGAGCTGTTTTTT; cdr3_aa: CATSDPAGGPGELFF
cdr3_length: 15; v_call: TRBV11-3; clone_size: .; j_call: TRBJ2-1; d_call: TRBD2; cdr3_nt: TGTGCCAGCAGCTTGTCTAGCGGGGGGCCTGATGAGCAGTTCTTC; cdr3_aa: CASSLSSGGPDEQFF
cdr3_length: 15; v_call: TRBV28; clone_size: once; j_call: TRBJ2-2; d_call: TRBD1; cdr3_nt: TGTGCCAGCAGTTTACGAGGGGGCGGAACCGGGGAGCTGTTTTTT; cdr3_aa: CASSLRGGGTGELFF
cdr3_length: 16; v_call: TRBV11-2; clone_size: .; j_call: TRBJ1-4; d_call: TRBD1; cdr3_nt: TGTGCCAGCAGCCCGATCGGACAGGGGGGGACGGAAAAACTGTTTTTT; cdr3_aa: CASSPIGQGGTEKLFF
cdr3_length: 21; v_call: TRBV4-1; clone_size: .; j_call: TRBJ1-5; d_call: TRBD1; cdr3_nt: TGCGCCAGCAGCCAAGGTTTTCAGGGGGACAGGGTAAACACTGGCAATCAGCCCCAGCATTTT; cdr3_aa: CASSQGFQGDRVNTGNQPQHF
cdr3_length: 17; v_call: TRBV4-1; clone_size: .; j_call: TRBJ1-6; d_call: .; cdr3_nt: TGCGCCAGCAGCCAAGATTTTAGGACATCGCGCAAGTCACCCCTCCACTTT; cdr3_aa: CASSQDFRTSRKSPLHF
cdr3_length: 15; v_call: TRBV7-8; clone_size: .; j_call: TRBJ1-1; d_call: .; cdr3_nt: TGTGCCAGCAGCTTAGCGCCGTTAGAGAACACTGAAGCTTTCTTT; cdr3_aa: CASSLAPLENTEAFF
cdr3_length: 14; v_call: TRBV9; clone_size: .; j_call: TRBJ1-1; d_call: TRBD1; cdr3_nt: TGTGCCAGCAGCGTTGGACAGGAAACAAGCTCAGCTTTCTTT; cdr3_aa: CASSVGQETSSAFF
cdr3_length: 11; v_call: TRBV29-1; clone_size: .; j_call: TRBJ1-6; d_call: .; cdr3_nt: TGCAGCGTTGTACTAGGGGACACCCTCCACTTT; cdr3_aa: CSVVLGDTLHF
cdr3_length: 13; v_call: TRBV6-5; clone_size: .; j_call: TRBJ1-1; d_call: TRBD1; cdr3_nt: TGTGCCAGCAGCCGGGACAGCGACACTGAAGCTTTCTTT; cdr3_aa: CASSRDSDTEAFF
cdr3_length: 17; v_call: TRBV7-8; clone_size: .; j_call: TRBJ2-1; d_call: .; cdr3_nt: TGTGCCAGCAGCTTAGCCCGGGACTTGATCTCCTACAATGAGCAGTTCTTC; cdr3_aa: CASSLARDLISYNEQFF
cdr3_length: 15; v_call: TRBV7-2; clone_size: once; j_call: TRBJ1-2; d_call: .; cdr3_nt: TGTGCCAGCAGCTTAGCGGCGCGGGACAACTATGGCTACACCTTC; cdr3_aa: CASSLAARDNYGYTF
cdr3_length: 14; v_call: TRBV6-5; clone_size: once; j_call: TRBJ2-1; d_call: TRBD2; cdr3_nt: TGTGCCAGCAGTTCTAGCGGAGAATACAATGAGCAGTTCTTC; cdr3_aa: CASSSSGEYNEQFF
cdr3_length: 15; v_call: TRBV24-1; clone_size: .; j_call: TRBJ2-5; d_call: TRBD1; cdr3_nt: TGTGCCACCGGCGGGACAGGGGGTGGGCGAGAGACCCAGTACTTC; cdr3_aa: CATGGTGGGRETQYF
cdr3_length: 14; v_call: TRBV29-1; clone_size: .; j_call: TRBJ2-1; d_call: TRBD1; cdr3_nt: TGCAGCGTTCAGAACCCACAGGGGGCCTATGAGCAGTTCTTC; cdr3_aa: CSVQNPQGAYEQFF
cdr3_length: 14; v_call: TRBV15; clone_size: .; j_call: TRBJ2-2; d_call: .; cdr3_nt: TGTGCCACCAGCCTCGGAGGGAATCCCGGGGAGCTGTTTTTT; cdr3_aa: CATSLGGNPGELFF
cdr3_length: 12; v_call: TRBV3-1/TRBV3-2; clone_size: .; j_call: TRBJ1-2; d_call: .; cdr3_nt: TGTGCCAGCAGTCAAACGGGGGGCGGCTACACCTTC; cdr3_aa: CASSQTGGGYTF
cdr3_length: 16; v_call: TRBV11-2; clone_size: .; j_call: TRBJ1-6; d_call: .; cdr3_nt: TGTGCCAGCAGCAAAAGGAGTATTCAGGGTAATTCACCCCTCCACTTT; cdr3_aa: CASSKRSIQGNSPLHF
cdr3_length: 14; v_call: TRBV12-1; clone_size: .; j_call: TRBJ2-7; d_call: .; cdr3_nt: TGTGCCAGCGGGGACAGGGGGCGTTCCTACGAGCAGTACTTC; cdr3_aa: CASGDRGRSYEQYF
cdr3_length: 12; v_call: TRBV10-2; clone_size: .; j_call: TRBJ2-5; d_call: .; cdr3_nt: TGCGCCAGCAGTGCGGCGAGGGAGACCCAGTACTTC; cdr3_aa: CASSAARETQYF
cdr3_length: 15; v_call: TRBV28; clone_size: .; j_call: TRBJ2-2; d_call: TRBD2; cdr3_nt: TGTGCCAGCAGTTTAGCTGGGGAGGGCACCGGGGAGCTGTTTTTT; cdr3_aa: CASSLAGEGTGELFF
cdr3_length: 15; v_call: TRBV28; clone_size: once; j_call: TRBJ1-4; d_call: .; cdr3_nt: TGTGCCAGCAAATTCAGTCCTGCTCTTAATGAAAAACTGTTTTTT; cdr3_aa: CASKFSPALNEKLFF
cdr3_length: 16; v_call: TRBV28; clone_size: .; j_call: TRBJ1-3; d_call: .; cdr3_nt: TGTGCCAGCAGTTTCCGCCTGTTGAGCTCTGGAAACACCATATATTTT; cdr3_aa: CASSFRLLSSGNTIYF
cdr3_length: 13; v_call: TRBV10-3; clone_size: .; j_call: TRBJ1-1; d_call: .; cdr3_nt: TGTGCCATCAGTGCACAGGGTGGGGCTGAAGCTTTCTTT; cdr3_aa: CAISAQGGAEAFF
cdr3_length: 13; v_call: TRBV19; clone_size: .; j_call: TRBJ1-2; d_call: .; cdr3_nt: TGTGCCAGTAGTACGGCGGAATACTATGGCTACACCTTC; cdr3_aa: CASSTAEYYGYTF
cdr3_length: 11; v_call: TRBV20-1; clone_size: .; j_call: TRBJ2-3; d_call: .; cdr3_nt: TGCAGTGCTAGTACGGGAGATACGCAGTATTTT; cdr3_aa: CSASTGDTQYF
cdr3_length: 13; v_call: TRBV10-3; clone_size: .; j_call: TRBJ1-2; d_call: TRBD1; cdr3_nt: TGTGCCATCAGTACACAGGGGGACTATGGCTACACCTTC; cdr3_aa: CAISTQGDYGYTF
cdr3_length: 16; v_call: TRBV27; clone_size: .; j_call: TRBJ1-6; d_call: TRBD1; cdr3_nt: TGTGCCAGCAGCTCAGTCGGACAGGGGGCGGTTTCACCCCTCCACTTT; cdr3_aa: CASSSVGQGAVSPLHF